This TCR beta chain was found in a study of identical twins. TCRdb analysed the 5' RACE reads with MiXCR anew, one entry per CDR3 protein. The table includes hundreds of thousands of distinct CDR3 sequences, roughly 6% detected once. This clonotype was recorded at least ten times. The sample consisted of naive T cells sorted from blood. This receptor was identified in a man between 18 and 29 years old in good health.

CDR3 in amino acids: CASSTSGRAYNEQFF. The DNA of the CDR3 is TGTGCCAGCAGTACTAGCGGGAGAGCATACAATGAGCAGTTCTTC. The chain has TRBV12-3 or TRBV12-4 and TRBJ2-1; 11 bases are shared with TRBD2. This CDR3 is 15 amino acids long. V shed 5 bases and J 4 bases; nucleotides not matched to a gene: 4.